This T cell receptor beta chain was recorded in a study of cytomegalovirus exposure and HLA in healthy donors. Whole-study findings and limits: The study flagged roughly 150 TCR beta chains as cytomegalovirus-associated. Later analysis associated a missense DCLRE1C variant with TCR beta V- and J-gene trimming. The authors later found HLA-associated TCR beta chains more clonally expanded than equally common others.

A remark on this clone: Antigen unknown.

V lost 6 bases to trimming and J lost 3 bases, with 14 bases between them. Germline V gene data show CDR1 as MGHRA and CDR2 as YSYEKL. The CDR3 has 14 amino acids. This PCR relied on a set of 60 Vbeta primers and 13 Jbeta primers. Sequencing used immunoSEQ multiplex PCR; TCRdb keeps in-frame clones, though not all of them. This sample has approximately 240,000 clones, with around 80% found just once. Specimen: PBMCs. The chain couples TRBV4-1 to TRBJ1-2, with D possibly TRBD1 on 5 matching bases. The TCR originated in a woman aged 40 to 50 in good health and CMV-seropositive. The CDR3 sequence: CASSQGFLDYGYTF. CDR3 DNA: TGCGCCAGCAGTCAGGGTTTCTTGGACTATGGCTACACCTTC.